One and the same sample provided the 5 T cell receptor beta chains below, sequenced in a study of shared clonotypes between healthy human individuals. TCRdb's copy holds only in-frame clones and misses some; the assay was immunoSEQ multiplex PCR. The table records millions of clones, approximately 95% of them present only once. Sequencing was done on a sample of naive CD4+ T cells from PBMCs. Subset noted: CD45RA+ positively selected. These receptors were taken from a man in his late teens or twenties in good health. Some clones in this sample may be carry-over from other donors' samples.

This chain links TRBV5-1 with TRBJ2-1, with 8 positions matching TRBD2. Per the germline V gene, CDR1 is SGHRS and CDR2 is YFSETQ. This CDR3 is built from 16 residues. V shed 0 bases and J 7 bases; nucleotides not matched to a gene: 9. CDR3 sequence: CASSLGPGGPKNEQFF. The CDR3 DNA reads as TGCGCCAGCAGCTTGGGGCCGGGAGGGCCAAAGAATGAGCAGTTCTTC.

V is TRBV7-9 and J is TRBJ2-3, with D unclear. The CDR3 totals 13 residues. The V and J ends lost 7 bases and 6 bases respectively, with 14 bases between them. The germline V gene has CDR1 SEHNR and CDR2 FQNEAQ (reference sequence). The CDR3 DNA reads TGTGCCAGCACGAGCCAGGCCCCCGATACGCAGTATTTT. This encodes CASTSQAPDTQYF.

The CDR3 reads CASSILTGGEKLFF. The CDR3, as DNA: TGTGCCAGCAGCATACTAACGGGGGGCGAAAAACTGTTTTTT. The chain has TRBV7-9 and TRBJ1-4, with D perhaps TRBD1 (6 bases). This CDR3 spans 14 amino acids. Germline values: CDR1 SEHNR, CDR2 FQNEAQ (reference sequence). V gave up 5 bases and J gave up 8 bases, with 15 bases separating them.

As for this clone: Distinct nucleotide sequences in the sample also encode this CDR3. The V call is TRBV18, the J call TRBJ1-2; no firm D call. CDR1 KGHSH and CDR2 LQKENI come from the germline V gene. V lost 2 bases and J lost 8, with 9 bases in between. The CDR3 totals 12 residues. As DNA, the CDR3 is TGTGCCAGCTCACCAGGGGTAGAAGGCTACACCTTC. The encoded protein is CASSPGVEGYTF.

The chain is built from TRBV25-1 and TRBJ2-7; 7 bases are shared with TRBD1. CDR1 is MGHDK, CDR2 SYGVNS, per germline. CDR3 length equals 16 residues. With 1 base clipped from V and 7 bases from J, the junction kept 13 bases outside the gene matches. The CDR3 nucleotides are TGTGCCAGCAGTGAATTCGGCGGTACAGGGGTGGGTGAGCAGTACTTC. Amino acid sequence: CASSEFGGTGVGEQYF.